The 22 T cell receptor beta chains below all came from one sample that was sequenced in a study of metastatic and nonmetastatic thyroid tumors. All patients were treatment-naive before thyroid surgery. TCRdb reanalyzed the PCR reads with MiXCR. The sample gives roughly 63,000 clones, roughly 15% of which show up once; roughly a tenth is in the top ten. Sample: blood. These receptor sequences come from a male donor with papillary thyroid cancer or a benign thyroid nodule (not recorded which). Some clones in this sample may be carry-over from other donors' samples.

This clone was detected a few times. The V gene is TRBV5-6, the J gene TRBJ2-3; tentatively, D is TRBD1 (5 bases). Trimming stripped 6 bases from V and 2 bases from J, with 25 bases between. CDR3 size: 18 residues. Germline V CDR1 and CDR2: SGHDT, YYEEEE. Here the CDR3 reads CASIAPAGQGKNTDTQYF. Here the CDR3 DNA reads TGTGCCAGCATCGCGCCGGCCGGGCAGGGCAAGAACACAGATACGCAGTATTTT.

This clone was seen at least ten times. The chain carries TRBV11-2 and TRBJ1-2; D perhaps matches TRBD1 (5 bases). The V and J ends lost 6 bases and 8 bases respectively, with 22 bases between them. The CDR3 is 15 residues long. CDR1 and CDR2 (germline): SGHAT, FQNNGV. DNA for the CDR3: TGTGCCAGCAGTCCTAGGGGAAGGGCTAGTTGGGGCTACACCTTC. Translation gives CASSPRGRASWGYTF.

The count of this clone is one. The CDR3 sequence: CASSPRSPSYEQYF. CDR3 sequence (DNA): TGTGCCAGCTCACCACGAAGTCCCTCCTACGAGCAGTACTTC. The chain employs TRBV18 and TRBJ2-7; D remains ambiguous. The germline V gene encodes CDR1 KGHSH and CDR2 LQKENI. The CDR3 contains 14 residues. The ends were cut back, 1 base at V and 0 bases at J, with 7 bases in the middle.

The table lists this clone with many counts. The chain uses TRBV2 and TRBJ1-5; D gene uncertain. The CDR3 contains 14 residues. Trimming removed 3 bases from V and 3 bases from J, with 9 bases in between. Germline-derived CDR1 and CDR2 are SNHLY and FYNNEI. The CDR3 DNA is TGTGCCAGCAGTGATTTGGAGTCCAATCAGCCCCAGCATTTT. It yields the protein CASSDLESNQPQHF.

At least ten counts were recorded for this clone. This sequence joins TRBV12-3 or TRBV12-4 and TRBJ1-1, with unresolved D. CDR3 length: 12 amino acids. Trimming stripped 1 base from V and 5 bases from J, with 5 bases between. In DNA form, the CDR3 reads TGTGCCAGCAGTTTAGGGCCAACTGAAGCTTTCTTT. As protein: CASSLGPTEAFF.

The chain links TRBV18 to TRBJ2-7; no reliable D call. V was cut by 6 bases and J by 3 bases, with 15 bases left in between. Looked up from germline, CDR1 is KGHSH and CDR2 is LQKENI. CDR3 length: 14 amino acids. The CDR3 DNA reads as TGTGCCAGCTCCATCCGGACGACCGACTACGAGCAGTACTTC. Translated: CASSIRTTDYEQYF.

J is TRBJ2-1 and V is TRBV12-3 or TRBV12-4, with D possibly matching TRBD2 (6 bases). The CDR3 has 15 amino acids. Trimming left V 4 bases short and J 10 bases short, with 20 bases between. CDR3 in amino acids: CASSSALARLLEQFF. DNA for the CDR3: TGTGCCAGCAGTTCTGCACTAGCCAGACTGTTGGAGCAGTTCTTC.

V is TRBV5-5 and J is TRBJ2-5; tentatively, D is TRBD1 or TRBD2 (5 bases each). CDR1 is SGHKS, CDR2 YYEKEE, per germline (reference sequence). V lost 2 bases and J 5 bases, leaving 19 bases between the germline ends. This CDR3 is built from 16 residues. CDR3 nucleotides: TGTGCCAGCAGCTTTTCACCGGGACGGGCCGGGGAGACCCAGTACTTC. It specifies CASSFSPGRAGETQYF.

The J gene is TRBJ2-1, the V gene TRBV20-1; possible D gene TRBD2, 6 bases. Trimming took off 3 bases at V and 4 bases at J, with 13 bases between the two ends. Germline V gene sequence: CDR1 DFQATT, CDR2 SNEGSKA (reference sequence). This CDR3 comprises 14 residues. This CDR3 is CSARVGTEYNEQFF. In DNA, the CDR3 is TGCAGTGCTAGGGTCGGGACTGAATACAATGAGCAGTTCTTC.

This clone was seen more than once but under ten times. A clone one base away is much larger, so this may be a read error. The chain carries TRBV11-2 and TRBJ2-5; 7 nucleotides line up with TRBD1. V gave up 0 bases and J gave up 5 bases; unmatched junction bases: 9. The CDR3 runs 16 residues. The germline V gene has CDR1 SGHAT and CDR2 FQNNGV. DNA for the CDR3: TGTGCCAGCAGCTTAGATCTCGTCGTAGGGGGCGAGACCCAGTACTTC. Translating it yields CASSLDLVVGGETQYF. Complete variable domain (other parts from reference TRBV11-2 and TRBJ2-5): EAGVAQSPRYKIIEKRQSVAFWCNPISGHATLYWYQQILGQGPKLLIQFQNNGVVDDSQLPKDRFSAERLKGVDSTLKIQPAKLEDSAVYLCASSLDLVVGGETQYFGPGTRLLVL.

This clone appeared many times. This chain uses TRBV6-2 or TRBV6-3 with TRBJ2-1; perhaps TRBD2 as D (6 bases). This CDR3 has 14 amino acids. Trimming took off 4 bases at V and 5 bases at J, with 12 bases between the two ends. Germline CDR1 MNHEY, CDR2 SVGEGT. CDR3 coding DNA: TGTGCCAGCAGTTGGAGGGAGGCCCACAATGAGCAGTTCTTC. The encoded protein is CASSWREAHNEQFF.

This clone was found many times. Here the CDR3 DNA reads TGTGCCAGCAGCCGGGCGTGGGGATTCTACAATGAGCAGTTCTTC. Translating gives CASSRAWGFYNEQFF. The rearrangement links TRBV11-1 to TRBJ2-1; D call uncertain. The CDR3 has 15 amino acids. Trimming left V 5 bases short and J 3 bases short, with 14 bases between. Germline V gene data show CDR1 as SGHAT and CDR2 as FQDESV (reference sequence).

This clone was observed a handful of times. This sequence joins TRBV5-6 and TRBJ1-1, with D hard to call. The CDR3 covers 16 residues. V was cut by 5 bases and J by 3 bases, with 20 bases left in between. Germline V gives CDR1 SGHDT, CDR2 YYEEEE. CDR3 amino acids: CASSERYSYLHTEAFF. CDR3 coding DNA: TGTGCCAGCAGTGAACGGTACAGTTATTTACACACTGAAGCTTTCTTT.

On this clone: Relative to the germline gene, one junction end is altered; a read error may explain this. The chain combines TRBV4-2 with TRBJ1-3; D is ambiguous. The CDR3 contains 15 residues. Germline CDR1 reads LGHNA; CDR2 reads YNFKEQ. CDR3 residues: CASSPDMSSGNTIYF. Here the CDR3 DNA reads TGTGCCAGCAGCCCAGACATGTCGTCTGGAAACACTATATATTTT.

This clone was seen at least ten times. The chain combines TRBV19 with TRBJ2-6; unclear D gene. Germline V lookup: CDR1 LNHDA, CDR2 SQIVND (reference sequence). The germline V and J ends were trimmed by 0 bases and 0 bases, with 6 bases remaining between them. This CDR3 is 16 amino acids long. CDR3 sequence reads: CASSIDLGSGANVLTF. The CDR3 DNA sequence: TGTGCCAGTAGTATAGATTTGGGCTCTGGGGCCAACGTCCTGACTTTC. Full variable domain (outside the CDR3, taken from reference TRBV19 and TRBJ2-6): DGGITQSPKYLFRKEGQNVTLSCEQNLNHDAMYWYRQDPGQGLRLIYYSQIVNDFQKGDIAEGYSVSREKKESFPLTVTSAQKNPTAFYLCASSIDLGSGANVLTFGAGSRLTVL.

The chain carries TRBV2 and TRBJ1-2; 8 bases match TRBD1. CDR1 and CDR2 (germline): SNHLY, FYNNEI. With V trimmed by 5 bases and J by 8 bases, 13 bases remained unmatched. This CDR3 spans 15 amino acids. The CDR3 protein is CASSIPGQVFLGYTF. DNA of the CDR3: TGTGCCAGCAGTATACCGGGACAGGTGTTTCTGGGCTACACCTTC.

This chain uses TRBV15 with TRBJ2-3; 7 positions match TRBD1. The CDR3 totals 14 residues. Germline-derived CDR1 and CDR2 are LNHNV and YYDKDF (reference sequence). CDR3 protein: CSTSRDSWTDTQYF. The DNA for the CDR3 is TGTTCTACCAGCAGGGACAGTTGGACAGATACGCAGTATTTT. The full variable domain, its missing parts supplied by reference TRBV15 and TRBJ2-3, is DAMVIQNPRYQVTQFGKPVTLSCSQTLNHNVMYWYQQKSSQAPKLLFHYYDKDFNNEADTPDNFQSRRPNTSFCFLDIRSPGLGDTAMYLCSTSRDSWTDTQYFGPGTRLTVL.

This clone has ten or more counts. This rearrangement joins TRBV7-9 to TRBJ2-3; D gene ambiguous. In germline, CDR1 is SEHNR, CDR2 FQNEAQ (reference sequence). V was trimmed by 5 bases and J by 3 bases, leaving 3 bases between them. CDR3 size: 11 residues. In DNA, the CDR3 is TGTGCCAGCAGCACAACAGATACGCAGTATTTT. Translation gives CASSTTDTQYF.

This clone was picked up a small number of times. A much larger clone differs by one base, so this may be a read error. V usage is TRBV10-3 and J usage is TRBJ2-2; maybe TRBD2 (6 bases). Per the germline V gene, CDR1 is ENHRY and CDR2 is SYGVKD. This CDR3 contains 16 residues. V was trimmed by 7 bases and J by 0 bases, leaving 15 bases between them. CDR3 amino acids: CAIKTIGSANTGELFF. In DNA, the CDR3 is TGTGCCATCAAGACTATCGGGAGCGCGAACACCGGGGAGCTGTTTTTT.

There are many counts of this clone. V usage is TRBV12-3 or TRBV12-4 and J usage is TRBJ2-7, with a weak D call TRBD2 (6 bases). The ends were cut back, 3 bases at V and 6 bases at J, with 18 bases in the middle. This CDR3 is built from 15 residues. The CDR3 region has the DNA TGTGCCAGCAGTTTTCTGAGACTAGGTTCGTCCGAGCAGTACTTC. Encoded protein: CASSFLRLGSSEQYF.

This clone has ten or more counts. This rearrangement joins TRBV6-1 to TRBJ1-5, with D unclear. The CDR3 has 12 amino acids. CDR1 and CDR2 (germline): MNHNS, SASEGT. With 5 bases removed from V and 7 bases from J, the gap between germline ends came to 9 bases. This CDR3 is CASSPVAQPQHF. The CDR3 DNA reads as TGTGCCAGCAGTCCCGTTGCCCAGCCCCAGCATTTT.

This clone was observed many times. The rearrangement joins TRBV30 to TRBJ1-1, with D hard to call. CDR3 length: 12 amino acids. Between the trimmed V and J ends, which lost 2 bases and 5 bases, there was a span of 9 bases. Germline CDR1 reads GTSNPN; CDR2 reads SVGIG (reference sequence). CDR3 nucleotide sequence: TGTGCCTGGAGTCTCGGGGAAACTGAAGCTTTCTTT. This gives the protein CAWSLGETEAFF.